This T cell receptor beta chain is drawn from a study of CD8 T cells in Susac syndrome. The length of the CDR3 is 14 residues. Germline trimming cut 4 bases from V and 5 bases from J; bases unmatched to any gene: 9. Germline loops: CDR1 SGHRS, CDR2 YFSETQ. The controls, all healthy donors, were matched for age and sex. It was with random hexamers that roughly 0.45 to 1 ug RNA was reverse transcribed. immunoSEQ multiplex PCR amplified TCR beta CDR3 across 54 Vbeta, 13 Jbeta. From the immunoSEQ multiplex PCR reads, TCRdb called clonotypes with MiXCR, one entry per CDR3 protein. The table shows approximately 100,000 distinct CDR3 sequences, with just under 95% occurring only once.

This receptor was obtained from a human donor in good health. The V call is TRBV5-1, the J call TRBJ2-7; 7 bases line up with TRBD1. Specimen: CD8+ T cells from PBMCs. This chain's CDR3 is CASSPTGVFDEQYF. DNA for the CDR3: TGCGCCAGCAGCCCCACAGGGGTCTTTGACGAGCAGTACTTC.